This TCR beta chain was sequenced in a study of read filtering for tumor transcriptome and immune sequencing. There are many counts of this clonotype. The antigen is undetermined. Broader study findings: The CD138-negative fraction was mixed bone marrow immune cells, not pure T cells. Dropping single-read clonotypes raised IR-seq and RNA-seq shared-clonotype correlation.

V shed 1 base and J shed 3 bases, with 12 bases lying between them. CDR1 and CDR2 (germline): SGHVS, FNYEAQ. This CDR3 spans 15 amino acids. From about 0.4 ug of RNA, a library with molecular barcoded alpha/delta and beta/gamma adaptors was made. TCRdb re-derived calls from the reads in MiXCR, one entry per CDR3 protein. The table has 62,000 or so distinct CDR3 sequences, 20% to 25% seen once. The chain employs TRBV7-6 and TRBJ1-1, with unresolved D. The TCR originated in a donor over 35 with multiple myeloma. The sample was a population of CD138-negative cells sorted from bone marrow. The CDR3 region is CASSLDSGFDTEAFF. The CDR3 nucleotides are TGTGCCAGCAGCTTAGACTCGGGGTTCGACACTGAAGCTTTCTTT.